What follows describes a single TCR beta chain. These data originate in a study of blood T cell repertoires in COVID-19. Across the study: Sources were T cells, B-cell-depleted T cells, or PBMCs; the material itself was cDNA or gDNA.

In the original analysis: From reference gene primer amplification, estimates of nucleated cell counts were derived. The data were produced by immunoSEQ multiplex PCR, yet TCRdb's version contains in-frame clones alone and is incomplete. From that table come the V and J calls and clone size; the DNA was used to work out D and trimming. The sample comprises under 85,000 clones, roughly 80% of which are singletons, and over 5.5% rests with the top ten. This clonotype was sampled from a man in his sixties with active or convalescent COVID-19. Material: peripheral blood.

CDR3 region: CASTYLYEQYF. The DNA for the CDR3 is TGTGCCAGCACCTACCTTTACGAGCAGTACTTC. The chain recombines TRBV6-5 with TRBJ2-7; D is ambiguous. Per germline, CDR1 MNHEY and CDR2 SVGAGI. The CDR3 has 11 amino acids. V lost 7 bases and J lost 4, with 8 bases in between.